The 15 T cell receptor beta chains given below trace back to one sample, sequenced in a study of identical twins. Each CDR3 protein gets one entry after TCRdb re-called the 5' RACE reads with MiXCR. This repertoire shows 400,000 to 600,000 distinct CDR3 sequences, under 25% found once; its top ten account for approximately 0.52%. These sequences were also reported in another study, on yellow fever vaccine responses in identical twins.

The sequenced sample was CD4+ T cells sorted from blood. These receptors were taken from a woman aged 18-29 years in good health.

The CDR3 region has the DNA TGTGCCAGCAGCTTAGAGTCAGGGGCAGCCTACGAGCAGTACTTC. Residues: CASSLESGAAYEQYF. The rearrangement links TRBV7-8 to TRBJ2-7; the D gene is possibly TRBD1 (6 bases). V shed 1 base and J shed 2 bases, with 12 bases lying between them. Per the germline V gene, CDR1 is SGHVS and CDR2 is FQNEAQ. The CDR3 extends over 15 amino acids.

The chain couples TRBV20-1 to TRBJ2-1; TRBD2 matches at 10 bases. The CDR3 extends over 16 amino acids. V dropped 3 bases and J dropped 0; count of bases not matched to a gene: 5. Germline V gene sequence: CDR1 DFQATT, CDR2 SNEGSKA (reference sequence). CDR3 amino acids: CSASPSSGSSYNEQFF. The CDR3 DNA reads TGCAGTGCTAGTCCTTCTAGCGGGAGCTCCTACAATGAGCAGTTCTTC.

The chain uses TRBV9 and TRBJ1-1; D is undetermined. The CDR3 has 13 residues. The germline V gene encodes CDR1 SGDLS and CDR2 YYNGEE. Trimming cost V 0 bases and J 1 base, with 4 bases left between them. CDR3 DNA sequence: TGTGCCAGCAGCGTAGACCAGAACACTGAAGCTTTCTTT. As protein: CASSVDQNTEAFF.

This clonotype was seen only a few times. The V call is TRBV6-5, the J call TRBJ2-6; no definite D call. The CDR3 extends over 18 amino acids. Germline V gene data show CDR1 as MNHEY and CDR2 as SVGAGI. V shed 2 bases and J shed 0 bases, with 14 bases lying between them. CDR3 region: CASSYGQYLLSGANVLTF. The CDR3 DNA is TGTGCCAGCAGTTACGGCCAGTACCTCCTCTCTGGGGCCAACGTCCTGACTTTC.

The rearrangement uses TRBV3-1 and TRBJ2-1; 10 bases map to TRBD2. Germline values: CDR1 LGHDT, CDR2 YNNKEL (reference sequence). CDR3 size: 15 residues. The trim removed 4 bases at V and 3 bases at J, leaving 3 bases unmatched. The CDR3 sequence: CASSPGTSDYNEQFF. CDR3 coding DNA: TGTGCCAGCAGCCCTGGGACTAGCGACTACAATGAGCAGTTCTTC.

The chain uses TRBV7-6 and TRBJ2-5; 12 nucleotides align to TRBD2. The CDR3 extends over 19 amino acids. Germline V gene sequence: CDR1 SGHVS, CDR2 FNYEAQ. The V segment lost 0 bases and the J segment 1 base; nucleotides outside the gene matches: 9. The CDR3 region has the DNA TGTGCCAGCAGCTTAGCTATGAGACTAGCGGGAGATCCCCAAGAGACCCAGTACTTC. It codes for CASSLAMRLAGDPQETQYF.

The chain has TRBV3-1 and TRBJ2-1, with TRBD1 as a possible D gene (5 bases). The germline CDR1 and CDR2 sequences are LGHDT and YNNKEL (reference sequence). The CDR3 runs 15 residues. V lost 2 bases and J 6 bases, leaving 14 bases between the germline ends. The CDR3 here is CASSQPTGRANEQFF. As DNA, the CDR3 is TGTGCCAGCAGCCAACCTACAGGTCGGGCCAATGAGCAGTTCTTC.

V gene TRBV2 combines with J gene TRBJ2-1; 9 nucleotides agree with TRBD1. After removal of 6 bases from V and 3 bases from J, the junction contained 3 bases not matched to a gene. The CDR3 totals 14 residues. The germline V gene has CDR1 SNHLY and CDR2 FYNNEI. Here the CDR3 reads CASSDRGVYNEQFF. In DNA, the CDR3 is TGTGCCAGCAGCGACAGGGGGGTCTACAATGAGCAGTTCTTC.

At least ten counts were recorded for this clonotype. In DNA, the CDR3 is TGTGCCAGCACTCTCAAGGAGACCCAGTACTTC. It encodes CASTLKETQYF. The chain carries TRBV6-2 or TRBV6-3 and TRBJ2-5, with no clear D. Between the trimmed V and J ends, which lost 7 bases and 5 bases, there was a span of 8 bases. This CDR3 spans 11 amino acids. Germline-derived CDR1 and CDR2 are MNHEY and SVGEGT.

This clonotype was counted ten times or more. The chain employs TRBV12-3 or TRBV12-4 and TRBJ2-5; 10 bases fit TRBD2. The CDR3 is made up of 15 amino acids. V lost 4 bases, J lost 4 bases, and 6 bases stayed unmatched. The CDR3 reads CASSSRTSGLETQYF. CDR3 in DNA: TGTGCCAGCAGTTCCCGGACTAGCGGCCTAGAGACCCAGTACTTC.

In this sample, this clonotype turned up a few times. The rearrangement links TRBV15 to TRBJ1-6; D gene ambiguous. The germline V and J ends were trimmed by 1 base and 8 bases, with 15 bases remaining between them. The CDR3 extends over 16 amino acids. Germline-derived CDR1 and CDR2 are LNHNV and YYDKDF (reference sequence). CDR3 in DNA: TGTGCCACCAGCAGAGGGACCGAAAGAGGTGATTCACCCCTCCACTTT. It translates to CATSRGTERGDSPLHF.

This clonotype was seen more than once but under ten times. The CDR3 nucleotides are TGTGCCAGCAGTTTAGAGGGTATGCCCAAAAACATTCAGTACTTC. Amino acids: CASSLEGMPKNIQYF. This chain connects TRBV27 to TRBJ2-4, with D maybe TRBD2 (5 bases). Looked up from germline, CDR1 is MNHEY and CDR2 is SMNVEV (reference sequence). V lost 2 bases and J 2 bases, leaving 10 bases between the germline ends. This CDR3 comprises 15 residues.

This clonotype was recorded a few times. The chain combines TRBV20-1 with TRBJ2-1; 14 bases are shared with TRBD2. Germline V gene lookup returns CDR1 DFQATT and CDR2 SNEGSKA (reference sequence). V shed 1 base, J shed 4 bases, and the junction held 6 bases outside the gene matches. The CDR3 runs to 17 residues. The CDR3 sequence: CSARARLAGGSYNEQFF. CDR3 DNA: TGCAGTGCTAGAGCTAGACTAGCGGGAGGGAGTTACAATGAGCAGTTCTTC.

V usage is TRBV10-3 and J usage is TRBJ2-1; 8 positions match TRBD2. Germline V gene data show CDR1 as ENHRY and CDR2 as SYGVKD. The ends lost 0 bases at V and 0 bases at J; junction bases unmatched: 7. The CDR3 covers 18 residues. This CDR3 is CAISESPRLANSYNEQFF. CDR3 DNA: TGTGCCATCAGTGAGTCCCCAAGACTAGCGAACTCCTACAATGAGCAGTTCTTC.

The chain combines TRBV5-1 with TRBJ1-2; TRBD1 aligns across 10 bases. Germline assignment: CDR1 SGHRS and CDR2 YFSETQ. Losses at the gene ends were 4 bases for V and 2 bases for J; bases not matched to a gene: 5. The CDR3 is made up of 15 amino acids. The CDR3 nucleotides read TGCGCCAGCAGCCTGCCGACAGGGGGCAACTATGGCTACACCTTC. This codes for CASSLPTGGNYGYTF.